This paragraph reports one TCR beta chain. Its antigen remains unknown. The same CDR3 arises from other DNA sequences in this sample as well. Per germline, CDR1 MNHEY and CDR2 SMNVEV (reference sequence). Between the trimmed V and J ends, which lost 2 bases and 7 bases, there was a span of 9 bases. This CDR3 contains 12 residues. This sample was included in a study of shared clonotypes between healthy human individuals. Genomic DNA from each subset was divided evenly over several immunoSEQ plates. The repertoire was sequenced with immunoSEQ multiplex PCR; TCRdb's copy has only in-frame clones and lacks some. The sample lists about 2.1 million clones; 93% were seen once. General study findings and limits: It was the non-shared clonotypes that had lower generation probabilities than clonotypes shared by all four donors. Generally, naive subsets came out with larger estimated richness than memory subsets.

Selected positively for CCR7 and CD45RO-negative, naive CD8 cells excluded terminally differentiated effector memory CD45RA+ cells. Healthy and HIV-negative, the adult donors had no recent acute infections or vaccinations. The receptor's source is a man aged 18 to 30 in good health. Some clones in this sample may be carry-over from other donors' samples. Input material: naive CD8+ T cells from PBMCs. This chain joins TRBV27 and TRBJ2-7; D not resolved. The CDR3 DNA reads TGTGCCAGCAGTTTAAGTGGTTATGAGCAGTACTTC. Amino acids: CASSLSGYEQYF.